The source of this TCR beta chain is a study of blood T cell repertoires in COVID-19. Only in-frame clones appear in the TCRdb table, and some are missing; sequencing was by immunoSEQ multiplex PCR. Of 40,000 to 65,000 clones listed, roughly 86% are singletons. In germline, CDR1 is SGHDT, CDR2 YYEEEE. The CDR3 is made up of 15 amino acids. V lost 4 bases and J 4 bases, leaving 17 bases between the germline ends. The V and J genes are TRBV5-6 and TRBJ1-2; no reliable D call. The TCR sequence derives from a man in his 70s with active COVID-19. Sequences were obtained from peripheral blood. CDR3 loop: CASSHYMEGGYGYTF. The CDR3 DNA sequence: TGTGCCAGCAGCCATTACATGGAGGGAGGCTATGGCTACACCTTC.